Listed here is a single T cell receptor beta chain. Assay used: immunoSEQ multiplex PCR; TCRdb lists only in-frame clones, some missing. The sample carries approximately 94,000 clones, approximately 89% recorded once. This CDR3 region has 15 residues. V was clipped by 0 bases and J by 5 bases; unmatched bases: 9. The germline V gene has CDR1 GTSNPN and CDR2 SVGIG (reference sequence). The sample is drawn from a study of blood T cell repertoires in COVID-19. The TCR sequence derives from a man aged 45 to 65 with active COVID-19. Sequencing was performed on peripheral blood. V is TRBV30 and J is TRBJ1-2; TRBD1 matches at 7 bases. The CDR3 loop reads CAWSVRRTGVYGYTF. CDR3 DNA sequence: TGTGCCTGGAGTGTACGGAGGACAGGTGTATATGGCTACACCTTC.